This T cell receptor (beta chain) derives from a study of T cells after yellow fever vaccination. Many counts were recorded for this clonotype. One entry per CDR3 protein results from TCRdb running MiXCR on the 5' RACE reads. The sample contains around 320,000 distinct CDR3 sequences, 3.5% to 4.5% of which appear only once. The junction had 2 bases not matched to a gene; V was cut back by 5 bases and J by 2 bases. CDR3 length: 13 residues. Germline CDR1 SGHTA, CDR2 FQGNSA. This specimen consisted of PBMCs, obtained 15 days after the yellow fever booster vaccination. The V and J genes are TRBV7-2 and TRBJ1-2; TRBD1 matches at 7 bases. This receptor was taken from a man between 18 and 29 years old who received the YFV17D yellow fever vaccine. As DNA, the CDR3 is TGTGCCAGCAGCCCGGGACAGAACTATGGCTACACCTTC. Protein sequence: CASSPGQNYGYTF.